This T cell receptor beta chain was sequenced in a study of cytomegalovirus exposure and HLA in healthy donors. Study outcomes and limitations: Subsequent analysis found a tendency for first-cohort TCR clusters to co-occur within the 95 to 150 validation repertoires. The study labeled about 160 TCR beta chains cytomegalovirus-associated.

The germline CDR1 and CDR2 sequences are SGHRS and YFSETQ. Germline trimming cut 2 bases from V and 2 bases from J; bases unmatched to any gene: 16. CDR3 size: 18 residues. To note about this clone: Antigen specificity is unknown.

The protocol was immunoSEQ multiplex PCR, while the TCRdb copy is restricted to in-frame clones and leaves out a portion. Seen here are fewer than 400,000 clones, roughly 89% observed once, and the top ten hold about 0.91%. The V call is TRBV5-1, the J call TRBJ2-7; 7 bases align to TRBD1. The sequenced material came from PBMCs. The sequence was collected from a woman aged 18-29 years in good health and CMV-seronegative. CDR3 in DNA: TGCGCCAGCAGCTTCGCCGGGACAGCCCCCGTAAGCGCCTACGAGCAGTACTTC. Its protein product is CASSFAGTAPVSAYEQYF.